The source of this T cell receptor beta chain is a study of shared clonotypes between healthy human individuals. Notes on this clone: The same CDR3 arises from other DNA sequences in this sample as well.

Profiled with immunoSEQ multiplex PCR; TCRdb holds only in-frame clones, not every one. The sample lists about 2.4 million clones, 93% occurring once. V lost 2 bases to trimming and J lost 8 bases, with 12 bases between them. Germline CDR1 reads MDHEN; CDR2 reads SYDVKM. The CDR3 consists of 13 residues. Sample: naive CD4+ T cells from PBMCs. The subset is: CD45RA+ positively selected. The chain recombines TRBV28 with TRBJ1-2; the D gene is possibly TRBD1 (5 bases). The receptor comes from a man younger than 35 in good health. Some clones in this sample may be carry-over from other donors' samples. The CDR3 loop reads CASSLGRGSGYTF. DNA for the CDR3: TGTGCCAGCAGTTTAGGCCGGGGCAGCGGCTACACCTTC.